Sequencing of this T cell receptor (beta chain) was carried out in a study of vaccination effects on CD4 cells after COVID-19. Study-wide results and caveats: Late after vaccination, infection- and vaccine-induced clones showed marked clonal contraction.

The CDR3 runs to 14 residues. As for this clone: Antigen: not known.

Sequencing was performed with immunoSEQ multiplex PCR; in TCRdb, only in-frame clones are kept and a portion is missing. The sample records tens of thousands of clones, around 70% being singletons. Antigen-specific CD4+ T cells were expanded with viral peptide pools in the ViraFEST assay before sequencing. Culture proceeded for nine to ten days, and CD4+ T cells were then isolated. In the cultures, half the medium was exchanged for IL-2 medium on days 3 and 7. The chain links TRBV21-1 to TRBJ2-7; the table's D call of TRBD2 was not tested on the DNA. TRBV21-1 is tagged as a pseudogene. This TCR was recovered from a human donor who received a COVID-19 vaccine. Specimen: CD4+ T cells from PBMCs cultured with HCoV-229E spike peptides, collected before COVID-19 vaccination. The DNA for the CDR3 is TGTGCCAGCAGCAAAACCCTAGCGGGGGTGGAGCAGTACTTC. It yields the protein CASSKTLAGVEQYF.